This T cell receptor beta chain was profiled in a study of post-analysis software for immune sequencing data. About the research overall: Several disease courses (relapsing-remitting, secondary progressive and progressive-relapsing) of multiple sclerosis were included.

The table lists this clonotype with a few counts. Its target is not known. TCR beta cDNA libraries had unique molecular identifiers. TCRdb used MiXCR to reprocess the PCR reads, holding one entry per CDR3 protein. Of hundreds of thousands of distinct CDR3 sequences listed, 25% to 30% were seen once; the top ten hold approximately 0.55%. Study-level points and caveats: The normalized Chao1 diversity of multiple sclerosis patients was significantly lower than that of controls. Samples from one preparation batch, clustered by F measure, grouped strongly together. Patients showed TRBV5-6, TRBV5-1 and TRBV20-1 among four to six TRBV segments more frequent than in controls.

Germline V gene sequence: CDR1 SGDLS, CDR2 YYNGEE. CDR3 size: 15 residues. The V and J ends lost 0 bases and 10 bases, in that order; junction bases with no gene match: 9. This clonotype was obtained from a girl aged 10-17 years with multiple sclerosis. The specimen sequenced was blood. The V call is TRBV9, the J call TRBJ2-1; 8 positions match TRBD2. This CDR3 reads CASSVGPGRAQEQFF. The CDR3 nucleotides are TGTGCCAGCAGCGTAGGGCCCGGGAGGGCGCAGGAGCAGTTCTTC.